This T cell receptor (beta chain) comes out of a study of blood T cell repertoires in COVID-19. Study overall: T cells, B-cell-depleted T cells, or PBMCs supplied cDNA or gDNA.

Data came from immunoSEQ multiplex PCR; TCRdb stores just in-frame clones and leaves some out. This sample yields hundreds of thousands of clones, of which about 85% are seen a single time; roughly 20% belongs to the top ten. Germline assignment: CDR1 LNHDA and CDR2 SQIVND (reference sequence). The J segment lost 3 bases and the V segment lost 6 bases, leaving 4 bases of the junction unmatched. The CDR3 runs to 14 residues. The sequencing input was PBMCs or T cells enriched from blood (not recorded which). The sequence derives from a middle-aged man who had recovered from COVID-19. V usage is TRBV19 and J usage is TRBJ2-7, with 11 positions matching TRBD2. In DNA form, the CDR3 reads TGTGCCAGTAGCACTGGGACTAGCGGCTACGAGCAGTACTTC. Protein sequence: CASSTGTSGYEQYF. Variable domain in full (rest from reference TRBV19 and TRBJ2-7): DGGITQSPKYLFRKEGQNVTLSCEQNLNHDAMYWYRQDPGQGLRLIYYSQIVNDFQKGDIAEGYSVSREKKESFPLTVTSAQKNPTAFYLCASSTGTSGYEQYFGPGTRLTVT.